This TCR beta chain appears in the sequencing data of a study of blood T cells in healthy people across ages. The CDR3 extends over 17 amino acids. Germline lookup yields CDR1 SGHVS and CDR2 FQNEAQ. Trimming removed 2 bases at V and 0 bases at J, with 15 bases between. The second PCR ran about 6 to 12 cycles with a sample-barcoded 5' primer and J-beta primers. TCRdb analysed the 5' RACE reads with MiXCR anew, one entry per CDR3 protein. The sample holds about 1,500,000 distinct CDR3 sequences, 35% to 45% seen once. This TCR was recovered from a woman aged 18-29 years in good health. The sample was blood. V is TRBV7-8 and J is TRBJ2-3, with D unresolved. CDR3 DNA: TGTGCCAGCAGCTTACTGCAGGAACGTTTCAGCACAGATACGCAGTATTTT. Protein: CASSLLQERFSTDTQYF.